A single sample gave rise to the 5 T cell receptor beta chains below, sequenced in a study of blood T cell repertoires in COVID-19. TCRdb's table, derived via immunoSEQ multiplex PCR, lists solely in-frame clones and lacks some. The sample shows tens of thousands of clones, 82% of them seen only once. Sequencing was performed on peripheral blood. The receptor source for this set is a woman of 80 years or more with acute or convalescent COVID-19.

This chain joins TRBV6-5 and TRBJ2-2; 8 bases agree with TRBD1. The CDR3 spans 14 residues. V lost 5 bases to trimming and J lost 6 bases; unmatched junction nucleotides: 5. Germline V gene sequence: CDR1 MNHEY, CDR2 SVGAGI. The CDR3 nucleotides are TGTGCCAGCAGTCAGGACAGGGCGTCCGGGGAGCTGTTTTTT. Translating it yields CASSQDRASGELFF.

The chain uses TRBV19 and TRBJ2-1; 7 bases agree with TRBD1. J was trimmed by 5 bases and V by 1 base; bases with no gene match: 8. Germline-derived CDR1 and CDR2 are LNHDA and SQIVND (reference sequence). The CDR3 length is 16 residues. CDR3 in amino acids: CASSIGLTGFNNEQFF. DNA of the CDR3: TGTGCCAGTAGTATAGGGTTGACAGGGTTTAACAATGAGCAGTTCTTC.

The chain joins TRBV7-9 to TRBJ2-2; D gene uncertain. Germline CDR1 is SEHNR and CDR2 is FQNEAQ (reference sequence). With 4 bases removed from V and 0 bases from J, the gap between germline ends came to 3 bases. The CDR3 has 13 amino acids. The CDR3 bases are TGTGCCAGCAGCTCAACGAACACCGGGGAGCTGTTTTTT. This encodes CASSSTNTGELFF.

This chain joins TRBV30 and TRBJ2-1; maybe TRBD1 (5 bases). This CDR3 contains 16 residues. Trimming took 3 bases from V and 0 from J, leaving 15 bases between them. In germline, CDR1 is GTSNPN, CDR2 SVGIG (reference sequence). The CDR3 protein is CAWSPGWRNSYNEQFF. CDR3 in DNA: TGTGCCTGGAGCCCAGGGTGGAGAAACTCCTACAATGAGCAGTTCTTC.

The genes are TRBV7-2 and TRBJ2-7; a possible D gene is TRBD1 (6 bases). This CDR3 has 15 residues. Trimming removed 5 bases from V and 4 bases from J, with 18 bases in between. Germline V CDR1 and CDR2: SGHTA, FQGNSA. CDR3 in amino acids: CASSLSGIQGYEQYF. The CDR3 bases are TGTGCCAGCAGCCTCTCGGGGATTCAGGGGTACGAGCAGTACTTC.